This T cell receptor (beta chain) was identified in a study of T cells in tumors after PD-1 blockade. The time point was: second of two post-therapy site-matched biopsies 2 to 3 months apart. This clone turned up a few times. Produced via immunoSEQ multiplex PCR; TCRdb's table is partial and in-frame only. The data show 8,500 or so clones, 62% seen once. CDR1 is LNHDA and CDR2 is SQIVND in the germline V gene (reference sequence). Trimming took off 6 bases at V and 2 bases at J, with 8 bases between the two ends. This CDR3 has 13 residues. The sequence was obtained from a human donor with basal cell carcinoma. The sequencing used tumor tissue, collected after anti-PD-1 treatment. This chain uses TRBV19 with TRBJ1-5; D is undetermined. Written as DNA, the CDR3 is TGTGCCAGTAGAGACACTGGCAATCAGCCCCAGCATTTT. Translation: CASRDTGNQPQHF.